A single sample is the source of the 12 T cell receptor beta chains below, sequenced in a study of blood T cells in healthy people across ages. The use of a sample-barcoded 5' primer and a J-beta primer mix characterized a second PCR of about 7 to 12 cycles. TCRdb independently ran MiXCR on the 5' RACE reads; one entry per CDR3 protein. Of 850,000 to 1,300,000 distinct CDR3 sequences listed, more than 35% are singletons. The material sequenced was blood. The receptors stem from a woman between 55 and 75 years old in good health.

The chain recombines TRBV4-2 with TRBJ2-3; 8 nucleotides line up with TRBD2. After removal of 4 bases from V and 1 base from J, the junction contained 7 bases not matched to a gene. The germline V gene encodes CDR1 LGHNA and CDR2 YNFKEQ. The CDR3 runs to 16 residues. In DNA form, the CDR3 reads TGTGCCAGCAGCCGATTCAGCGGGAGCGGCACAGATACGCAGTATTTT. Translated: CASSRFSGSGTDTQYF.

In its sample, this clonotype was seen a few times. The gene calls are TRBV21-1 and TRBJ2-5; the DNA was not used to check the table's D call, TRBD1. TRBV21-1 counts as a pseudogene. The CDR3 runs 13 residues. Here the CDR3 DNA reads TGTGCCAGCAGTGGCTGGGGGCTGGAGACCCAGTACTTC. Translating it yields CASSGWGLETQYF.

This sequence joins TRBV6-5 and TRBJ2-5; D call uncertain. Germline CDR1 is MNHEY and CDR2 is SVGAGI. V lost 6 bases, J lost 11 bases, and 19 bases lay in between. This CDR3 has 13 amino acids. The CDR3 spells CASRRYLSSEQYF. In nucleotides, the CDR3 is TGTGCCAGCAGACGCTACCTTAGTAGTGAGCAGTACTTC.

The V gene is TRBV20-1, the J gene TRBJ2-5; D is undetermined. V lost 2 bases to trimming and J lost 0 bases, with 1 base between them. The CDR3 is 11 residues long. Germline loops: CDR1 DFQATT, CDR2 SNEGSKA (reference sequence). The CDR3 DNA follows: TGCAGTGCTAGAAACCAAGAGACCCAGTACTTC. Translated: CSARNQETQYF.

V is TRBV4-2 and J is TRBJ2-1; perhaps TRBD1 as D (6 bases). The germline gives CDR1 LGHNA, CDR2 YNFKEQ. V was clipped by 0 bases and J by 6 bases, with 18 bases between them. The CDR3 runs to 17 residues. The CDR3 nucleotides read TGTGCCAGCAGCCAAGATCAACAGGGTGGTTTGGCCAATGAGCAGTTCTTC. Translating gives CASSQDQQGGLANEQFF.

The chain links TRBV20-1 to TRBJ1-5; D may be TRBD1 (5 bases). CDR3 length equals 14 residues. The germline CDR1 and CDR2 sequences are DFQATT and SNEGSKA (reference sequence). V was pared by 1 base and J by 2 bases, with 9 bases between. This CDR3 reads CSARVGERNQPQHF. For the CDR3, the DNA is TGCAGTGCTAGAGTGGGGGAGCGCAATCAGCCCCAGCATTTT.

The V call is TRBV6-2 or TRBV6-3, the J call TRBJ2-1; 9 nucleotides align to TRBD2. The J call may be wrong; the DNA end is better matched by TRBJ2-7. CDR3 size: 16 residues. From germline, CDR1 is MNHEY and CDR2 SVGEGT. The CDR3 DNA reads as TGTGCCAGCAGTTACGGGGCTAGCGGGATCCAACATGAGCAGTACTTC. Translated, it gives CASSYGASGIQHEQYF.

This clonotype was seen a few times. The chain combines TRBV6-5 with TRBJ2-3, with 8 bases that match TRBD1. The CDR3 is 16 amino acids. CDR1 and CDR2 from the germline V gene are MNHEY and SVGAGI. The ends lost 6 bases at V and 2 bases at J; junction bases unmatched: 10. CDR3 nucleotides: TGTGCCAGCAGGACAGGACAGGGATCGTACACAGATACGCAGTATTTT. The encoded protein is CASRTGQGSYTDTQYF.

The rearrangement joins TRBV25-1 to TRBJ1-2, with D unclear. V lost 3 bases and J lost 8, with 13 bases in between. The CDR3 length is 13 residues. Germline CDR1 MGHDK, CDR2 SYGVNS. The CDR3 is CASSDQRAEGYTF. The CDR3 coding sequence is TGTGCCAGCAGTGATCAGCGTGCAGAAGGCTACACCTTC.

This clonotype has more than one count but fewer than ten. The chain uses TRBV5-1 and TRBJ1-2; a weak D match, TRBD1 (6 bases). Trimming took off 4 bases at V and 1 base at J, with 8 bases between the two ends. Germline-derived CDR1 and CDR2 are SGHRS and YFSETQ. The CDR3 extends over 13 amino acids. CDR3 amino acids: CASSQGINYGYTF. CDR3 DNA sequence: TGCGCCAGCAGCCAGGGGATTAACTATGGCTACACCTTC.

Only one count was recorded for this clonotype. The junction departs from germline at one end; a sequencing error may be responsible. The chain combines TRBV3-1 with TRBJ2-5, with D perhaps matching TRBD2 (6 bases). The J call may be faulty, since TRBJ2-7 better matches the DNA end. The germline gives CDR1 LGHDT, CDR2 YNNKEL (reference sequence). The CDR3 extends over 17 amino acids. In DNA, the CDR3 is TGTGCCAACAGCCAAGGACGTATTAGCGGAACCTCCTACGAGCAGTACTTC. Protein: CANSQGRISGTSYEQYF.

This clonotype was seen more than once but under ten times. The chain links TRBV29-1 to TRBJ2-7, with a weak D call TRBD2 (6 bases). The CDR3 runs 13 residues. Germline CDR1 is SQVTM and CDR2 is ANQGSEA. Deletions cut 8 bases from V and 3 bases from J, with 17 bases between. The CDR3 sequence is CSPPGEEGYEQYF. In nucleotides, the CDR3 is TGCAGCCCCCCAGGAGAGGAGGGCTACGAGCAGTACTTC.